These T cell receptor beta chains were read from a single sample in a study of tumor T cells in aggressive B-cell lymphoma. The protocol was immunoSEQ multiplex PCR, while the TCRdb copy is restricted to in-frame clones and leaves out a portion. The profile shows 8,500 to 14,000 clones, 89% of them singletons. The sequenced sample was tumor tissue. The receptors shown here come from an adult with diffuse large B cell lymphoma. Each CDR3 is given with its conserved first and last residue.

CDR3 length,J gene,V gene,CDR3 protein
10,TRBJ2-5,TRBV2,CATTQETQYF
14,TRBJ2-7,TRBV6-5,CASSRGDIEYEQYF
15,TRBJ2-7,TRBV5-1,CASSPFGQGVYEQYF
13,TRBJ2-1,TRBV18,CASSLDRINEQFF
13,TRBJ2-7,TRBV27,CAISPGSSYEQYF
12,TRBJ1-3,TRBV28,CASSFSGNTIYF
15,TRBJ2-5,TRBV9,CASSVWSSGGETQYF
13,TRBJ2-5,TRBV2,CASFRDYLLEQYF
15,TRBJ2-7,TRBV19,CASSLPGQGVYEQYF
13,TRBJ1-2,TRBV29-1,CSAGQGPSYGYTF
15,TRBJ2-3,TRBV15,CATSSELQSTDTQYF
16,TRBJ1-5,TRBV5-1,CASSLRRGQLDQPQHF
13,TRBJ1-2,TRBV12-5,CASGSGQGVRYTF
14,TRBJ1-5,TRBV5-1,CASSTGQGNQPQHF
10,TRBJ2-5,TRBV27,CASGAETQYF
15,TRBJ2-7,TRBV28,CASSWRLAGGNEQYF
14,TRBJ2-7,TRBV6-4,CASSDPGLDYEQYF
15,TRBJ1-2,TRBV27,CASSLSKAGFYGYTF
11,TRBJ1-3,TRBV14,CASSPGNTIYF
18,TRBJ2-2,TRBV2,CASSEEGGQGAYTGELFF
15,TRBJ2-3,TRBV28,CASSLGYGRADTQYF
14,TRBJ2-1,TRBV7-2,CASARQGSDNEQFF
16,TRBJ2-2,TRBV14,CASSQSSGRLTGELFF
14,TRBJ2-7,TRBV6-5,CASSYSSRGYEQYF
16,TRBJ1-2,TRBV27,CASSPYGLRGNYGYTF
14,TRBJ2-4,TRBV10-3,CAISEGLAGGTQYF
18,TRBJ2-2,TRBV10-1,CASSENRGVAGGTGELFF
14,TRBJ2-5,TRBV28,CASRNPVNRGTQYF